This is a list of T cell receptor beta chains from one sample in a study of identical twins. Via MiXCR, TCRdb re-called the 5' RACE reads, giving one row per CDR3 protein. The table has 400,000 to 600,000 distinct CDR3 sequences, about a fifth seen once. This sample also appeared in a second study, on yellow fever vaccine responses in identical twins.

Sequencing was carried out using CD4+ T cells sorted from blood. The source is a woman between 18 and 29 years old in good health. Each CDR3 is given with its conserved first and last residue. D genes are given only for firm matches. Clone size is shown for a subset of rows, as once, few, many or a class of expanded clone.

CDR3aa: CASRLGTGLVYTGELFF
CDR3nt: TGTGCCAGCAGATTGGGGACGGGACTAGTTTACACCGGGGAGCTGTTTTTT
abundance: few
d_gene: TRBD2
j_gene: TRBJ2-2
v_gene: TRBV7-6

CDR3aa: CCARDLFSSDPGWGQFF
CDR3nt: TGCTGTGCTAGAGATTTGTTTTCTAGCGACCCCGGTTGGGGGCAGTTCTTC
abundance: -
d_gene: -
j_gene: TRBJ2-1
v_gene: TRBV20-1

CDR3aa: CASSESGTGGYEQYF
CDR3nt: TGTGCCAGCAGTGAATCTGGGACAGGGGGCTACGAGCAGTACTTC
abundance: -
d_gene: TRBD1
j_gene: TRBJ2-7
v_gene: TRBV2

CDR3aa: CACAGAGANVLTF
CDR3nt: TGTGCCTGCGCAGGTGCTGGGGCCAACGTCCTGACTTTC
abundance: many
d_gene: -
j_gene: TRBJ2-6
v_gene: TRBV3-1

CDR3aa: CASSLGPPRDSPLHF
CDR3nt: TGTGCCAGCAGCCTAGGGCCTCCACGGGACTCACCCCTCCACTTT
abundance: few
d_gene: -
j_gene: TRBJ1-6
v_gene: TRBV7-2

CDR3aa: CSVATDQNQPQHF
CDR3nt: TGCAGCGTTGCTACAGACCAAAATCAGCCCCAGCATTTT
abundance: few
d_gene: -
j_gene: TRBJ1-5
v_gene: TRBV29-1

CDR3aa: CASSPLTGSGTEAFF
CDR3nt: TGCGCCAGCAGCCCTCTTACGGGCAGCGGCACTGAAGCTTTCTTT
abundance: many
d_gene: -
j_gene: TRBJ1-1
v_gene: TRBV4-1

CDR3aa: CASSLSGDPQSTDTQYF
CDR3nt: TGTGCCAGCAGTTTATCGGGCGATCCCCAAAGCACAGATACGCAGTATTTT
abundance: -
d_gene: -
j_gene: TRBJ2-3
v_gene: TRBV28

CDR3aa: CASSLLGTGLYEQYF
CDR3nt: TGTGCCAGCAGTTTACTCGGGACAGGCCTCTACGAGCAGTACTTC
abundance: few
d_gene: TRBD1
j_gene: TRBJ2-7
v_gene: TRBV27

CDR3aa: CASSQVPGQTEAFF
CDR3nt: TGTGCCAGCAGCCAAGTTCCGGGGCAAACTGAAGCTTTCTTT
abundance: few
d_gene: -
j_gene: TRBJ1-1
v_gene: TRBV14

CDR3aa: CASSQPGGSTEAFF
CDR3nt: TGTGCCAGCAGTCAGCCAGGGGGATCCACTGAAGCTTTCTTT
abundance: -
d_gene: TRBD1
j_gene: TRBJ1-1
v_gene: TRBV27

CDR3aa: CASSESRGQGSYEQYF
CDR3nt: TGTGCCAGCAGTGAATCGAGGGGCCAGGGCTCCTACGAGCAGTACTTC
abundance: -
d_gene: -
j_gene: TRBJ2-7
v_gene: TRBV25-1

CDR3aa: CASSLPTGTGGENEQFF
CDR3nt: TGTGCCAGCAGCCTCCCCACCGGGACAGGGGGCGAGAATGAGCAGTTCTTC
abundance: few
d_gene: TRBD1
j_gene: TRBJ2-1
v_gene: TRBV11-2

CDR3aa: CASSLATGSTDTQYF
CDR3nt: TGCGCCAGCAGCTTGGCCACAGGATCCACAGATACGCAGTATTTT
abundance: -
d_gene: -
j_gene: TRBJ2-3
v_gene: TRBV5-1

CDR3aa: CASSLARFGKLAGETQYF
CDR3nt: TGTGCCAGCAGTTTAGCGCGGTTCGGGAAACTAGCGGGAGAGACCCAGTACTTC
abundance: -
d_gene: TRBD2
j_gene: TRBJ2-5
v_gene: TRBV12-3/TRBV12-4

CDR3aa: CSARTSSDEQFF
CDR3nt: TGCAGTGCCCGGACTAGTAGCGATGAGCAGTTCTTC
abundance: -
d_gene: TRBD2
j_gene: TRBJ2-1
v_gene: TRBV20-1

CDR3aa: CASGPSWGVETQYF
CDR3nt: TGTGCCAGCGGACCCAGCTGGGGGGTGGAGACCCAGTACTTC
abundance: -
d_gene: -
j_gene: TRBJ2-5
v_gene: TRBV2

CDR3aa: CASSASQGNTGELFF
CDR3nt: TGTGCCAGCAGTGCCTCCCAGGGGAACACCGGGGAGCTGTTTTTT
abundance: few
d_gene: -
j_gene: TRBJ2-2
v_gene: TRBV25-1

CDR3aa: CASSTTNRVPEAFF
CDR3nt: TGTGCCAGTAGTACAACCAACAGGGTCCCTGAAGCTTTCTTT
abundance: -
d_gene: -
j_gene: TRBJ1-1
v_gene: TRBV19

CDR3aa: CASSTGQSNQPQHF
CDR3nt: TGTGCCAGCAGCACTGGACAGTCAAATCAGCCCCAGCATTTT
abundance: -
d_gene: -
j_gene: TRBJ1-5
v_gene: TRBV5-5

CDR3aa: CSARVSDIEQFF
CDR3nt: TGCAGTGCTAGGGTGAGCGACATTGAGCAGTTCTTC
abundance: -
d_gene: -
j_gene: TRBJ2-1
v_gene: TRBV20-1

CDR3aa: CASSERSRGEQFF
CDR3nt: TGTGCCAGCAGTGAACGGAGCAGGGGAGAGCAGTTCTTC
abundance: -
d_gene: -
j_gene: TRBJ2-1
v_gene: TRBV25-1

CDR3aa: CSVGSSGITDTQYF
CDR3nt: TGCAGCGTTGGGAGTAGCGGTATCACAGATACGCAGTATTTT
abundance: few
d_gene: -
j_gene: TRBJ2-3
v_gene: TRBV29-1

CDR3aa: CASSSRSPYEQYF
CDR3nt: TGTGCCAGCAGCTCTAGGTCCCCTTACGAGCAGTACTTC
abundance: few
d_gene: -
j_gene: TRBJ2-7
v_gene: TRBV7-9

CDR3aa: CASSYSTGGYREAFF
CDR3nt: TGTGCCAGCAGTTACTCGACAGGGGGCTATCGAGAGGCTTTCTTT
abundance: -
d_gene: TRBD1
j_gene: TRBJ1-1
v_gene: TRBV6-5

CDR3aa: CSASQGGLETQYF
CDR3nt: TGCAGTGCTAGCCAGGGGGGCCTGGAGACCCAGTACTTC
abundance: once
d_gene: -
j_gene: TRBJ2-5
v_gene: TRBV20-1

CDR3aa: CASSLGRTLNTEAFF
CDR3nt: TGTGCCAGCAGCTTGGGTCGGACATTGAACACTGAAGCTTTCTTT
abundance: -
d_gene: -
j_gene: TRBJ1-1
v_gene: TRBV5-5

CDR3aa: CAISESRTKSSYNEQFF
CDR3nt: TGTGCCATCAGTGAGTCAAGGACAAAGAGCTCCTACAATGAGCAGTTCTTC
abundance: many
d_gene: -
j_gene: TRBJ2-1
v_gene: TRBV10-3

CDR3aa: CASSLVAPFQPQHF
CDR3nt: TGTGCCAGCAGCTTAGTTGCGCCTTTTCAGCCCCAGCATTTT
abundance: -
d_gene: -
j_gene: TRBJ1-5
v_gene: TRBV7-8

CDR3aa: CASSLANLQANYGYTF
CDR3nt: TGTGCCAGCAGCTTAGCGAATTTACAGGCAAACTATGGCTACACCTTC
abundance: -
d_gene: -
j_gene: TRBJ1-2
v_gene: TRBV7-2

CDR3aa: CASSNRDRDYGYTF
CDR3nt: TGTGCCAGCAGCAACCGGGACAGGGACTATGGCTACACCTTC
abundance: few
d_gene: TRBD1
j_gene: TRBJ1-2
v_gene: TRBV12-3/TRBV12-4

CDR3aa: CASASGGLDTQYF
CDR3nt: TGCGCCAGTGCGTCGGGGGGCTTAGATACGCAGTATTTT
abundance: -
d_gene: -
j_gene: TRBJ2-3
v_gene: TRBV5-1

CDR3aa: CASSPSGSRHGELFF
CDR3nt: TGTGCCAGCAGTCCTAGCGGGAGCCGCCACGGGGAGCTGTTTTTT
abundance: few
d_gene: TRBD2
j_gene: TRBJ2-2
v_gene: TRBV12-3/TRBV12-4

CDR3aa: CASSLSTSGRRNEQFF
CDR3nt: TGTGCCAGCAGTCTCTCGACTAGCGGGAGAAGGAATGAGCAGTTCTTC
abundance: few
d_gene: TRBD2
j_gene: TRBJ2-1
v_gene: TRBV12-3/TRBV12-4

CDR3aa: CASSLDRGPGNTIYF
CDR3nt: TGCGCCAGCAGCTTGGACAGGGGCCCTGGAAACACCATATATTTT
abundance: -
d_gene: TRBD1
j_gene: TRBJ1-3
v_gene: TRBV5-1

CDR3aa: CASSPPRRGANTGELFF
CDR3nt: TGCGCCAGCAGCCCCCCCCGGCGGGGGGCTAACACCGGGGAGCTGTTTTTT
abundance: -
d_gene: TRBD2
j_gene: TRBJ2-2
v_gene: TRBV4-1

CDR3aa: CASSHSGRAIYSSGEQYF
CDR3nt: TGTGCCAGCAGCCATAGCGGGAGGGCCATTTACTCCTCGGGCGAGCAGTACTTC
abundance: -
d_gene: TRBD2
j_gene: TRBJ2-7
v_gene: TRBV12-3/TRBV12-4

CDR3aa: CATSTQERGPNTEAFF
CDR3nt: TGTGCCACCAGCACACAGGAGCGGGGGCCGAACACTGAAGCTTTCTTT
abundance: -
d_gene: -
j_gene: TRBJ1-1
v_gene: TRBV15

CDR3aa: CSARATQGYGYTF
CDR3nt: TGCAGTGCTAGAGCGACACAGGGATATGGCTACACCTTC
abundance: -
d_gene: -
j_gene: TRBJ1-2
v_gene: TRBV20-1